What follows are 9 T cell receptor beta chains derived from one specimen sequenced in a study of siplizumab effects on memory and regulatory T cells. This table comes from immunoSEQ multiplex PCR, and its TCRdb copy is limited to in-frame clones, with some not included. The data show approximately 100,000 clones, less than 95% seen once. The sequenced sample consisted of Tregs sorted from blood. The receptors were gathered from a human donor in good health.

This clone was seen only a few times. This rearrangement joins TRBV7-3 to TRBJ1-1; the D is unclear. The germline V and J ends were trimmed by 2 bases and 0 bases, with 4 bases remaining between them. Looked up from germline, CDR1 is SGHTA and CDR2 is FQGTGA. The CDR3 runs to 13 residues. CDR3 amino acids: CASSLSLNTEAFF. The CDR3 DNA is TGTGCCAGCAGCTTATCCCTGAACACTGAAGCTTTCTTT.

This clone was recorded only once. The CDR3 DNA sequence: TGCAGTGCCCAAAGGCAAGATACGCAGTATTTT. Its protein product is CSAQRQDTQYF. V usage is TRBV20-1 and J usage is TRBJ2-3; unclear D gene. The germline gives CDR1 DFQATT, CDR2 SNEGSKA (reference sequence). The V and J ends lost 6 bases and 5 bases respectively, with 9 bases between them. The CDR3 is 11 amino acids.

The CDR3 sequence is CASSLGGNGYTF. The CDR3 region has the DNA TGCGCCAGCAGCTTGGGGGGGAATGGCTACACCTTC. This rearrangement joins TRBV5-1 to TRBJ1-2, with D tentatively TRBD1 (5 bases). This CDR3 is 12 amino acids long. Trimming stripped 0 bases from V and 6 bases from J, with 6 bases between. The germline V gene has CDR1 SGHRS and CDR2 YFSETQ.

The rearrangement uses TRBV7-2 and TRBJ2-5; 12 positions match TRBD2. Germline V gene data show CDR1 as SGHTA and CDR2 as FQGNSA. The CDR3 loop spans 15 amino acids. V gave up 5 bases and J gave up 4 bases; unmatched junction bases: 5. The CDR3 DNA reads as TGTGCCAGCAGCCAATCTAGCGGGAGGGTAGAGACCCAGTACTTC. The encoded protein is CASSQSSGRVETQYF.

This clone appeared a few times. The chain recombines TRBV19 with TRBJ1-5, with 7 positions matching TRBD1. With 4 bases clipped from V and 4 bases from J, the junction kept 10 bases outside the gene matches. Per the germline V gene, CDR1 is LNHDA and CDR2 is SQIVND (reference sequence). CDR3 size: 16 residues. The CDR3 DNA is TGTGCCAGTAGTAGGTGGCGACAGGGCCTGAATCAGCCCCAGCATTTT. Its protein is CASSRWRQGLNQPQHF.

V and J are TRBV28 and TRBJ1-1; D is undetermined. V gave up 4 bases and J gave up 2 bases, with 11 bases separating them. CDR1 is MDHEN and CDR2 is SYDVKM in the germline V gene. This CDR3 has 14 amino acids. The CDR3 protein is CASSSHTYNTEAFF. CDR3 in DNA: TGTGCCAGCAGTTCCCACACCTACAACACTGAAGCTTTCTTT.

This chain joins TRBV28 and TRBJ1-3; the D gene is possibly TRBD1 (6 bases). The CDR3 consists of 14 residues. Per germline, CDR1 MDHEN and CDR2 SYDVKM. V lost 6 bases to trimming and J lost 2 bases, with 11 bases between them. This CDR3 reads CASRTSGAGNTIYF. CDR3 DNA sequence: TGTGCCAGCAGAACATCAGGGGCTGGAAACACCATATATTTT.

CDR3 bases: TGTGCCAGCAGTTTATCGATCGTTGACCTTGTGGGGGTAGATACGCAGTATTTT. Translating it yields CASSLSIVDLVGVDTQYF. The J gene is TRBJ2-3, the V gene TRBV27; D may match TRBD1 or TRBD2 (5 bases each). The CDR3 covers 18 residues. V was clipped by 0 bases and J by 5 bases, with 21 bases between them. The germline V gene has CDR1 MNHEY and CDR2 SMNVEV (reference sequence).

This clone occurred once. The rearrangement links TRBV19 to TRBJ2-1; tentative D call: TRBD1 (5 bases). V was trimmed by 4 bases and J by 7 bases, leaving 5 bases between them. Germline V lookup: CDR1 LNHDA, CDR2 SQIVND (reference sequence). The CDR3 extends over 11 amino acids. The CDR3: CASSKGNEQFF. The DNA of the CDR3 is TGTGCCAGTAGTAAGGGGAATGAGCAGTTCTTC. The full variable domain, rest sourced from reference TRBV19 and TRBJ2-1, is DGGITQSPKYLFRKEGQNVTLSCEQNLNHDAMYWYRQDPGQGLRLIYYSQIVNDFQKGDIAEGYSVSREKKESFPLTVTSAQKNPTAFYLCASSKGNEQFFGPGTRLTVL.